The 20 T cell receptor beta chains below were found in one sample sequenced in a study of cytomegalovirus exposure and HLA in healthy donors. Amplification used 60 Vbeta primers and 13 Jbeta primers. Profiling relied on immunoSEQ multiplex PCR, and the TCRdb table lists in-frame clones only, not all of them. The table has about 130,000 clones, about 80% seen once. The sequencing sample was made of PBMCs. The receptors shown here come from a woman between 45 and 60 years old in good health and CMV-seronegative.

The CDR3 here is CASRGFRGGTDTQYF. The CDR3 DNA follows: TGTGCCAGCAGGGGATTCAGGGGTGGCACAGATACGCAGTATTTT. V and J are TRBV7-8 and TRBJ2-3; D is perhaps TRBD1 (6 bases). Germline V gene lookup returns CDR1 SGHVS and CDR2 FQNEAQ. The CDR3 extends over 15 amino acids. V was trimmed by 6 bases and J by 1 base, leaving 14 bases between them.

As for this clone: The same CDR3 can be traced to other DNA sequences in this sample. CDR3: CASSSTGEANTEAFF. The CDR3 DNA sequence: TGTGCCAGCAGCTCCACAGGGGAGGCGAACACTGAAGCTTTCTTT. J is TRBJ1-1 and V is TRBV7-9; TRBD1 matches at 7 bases. The CDR3 is made up of 15 amino acids. The germline CDR1 and CDR2 sequences are SEHNR and FQNEAQ (reference sequence). Germline trimming cut 4 bases from V and 1 base from J; bases unmatched to any gene: 6.

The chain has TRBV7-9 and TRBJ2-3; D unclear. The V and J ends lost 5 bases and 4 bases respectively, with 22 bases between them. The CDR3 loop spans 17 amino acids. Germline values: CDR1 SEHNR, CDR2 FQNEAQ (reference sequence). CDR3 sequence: CASSPIGSATGADTQYF. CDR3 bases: TGTGCCAGCAGCCCGATCGGTTCAGCCACGGGTGCAGATACGCAGTATTTT. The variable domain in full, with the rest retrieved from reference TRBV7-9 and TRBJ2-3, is DTGVSQNPRHKITKRGQNVTFRCDPISEHNRLYWYRQTLGQGPEFLTYFQNEAQLEKSRLLSDRFSAERPKGSFSTLEIQRTEQGDSAMYLCASSPIGSATGADTQYFGPGTRLTVL.

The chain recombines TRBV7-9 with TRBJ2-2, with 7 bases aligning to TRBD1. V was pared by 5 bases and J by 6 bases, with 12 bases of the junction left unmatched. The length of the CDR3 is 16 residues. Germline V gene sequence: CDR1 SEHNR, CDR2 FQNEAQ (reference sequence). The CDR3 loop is CASSDRSGGGAGELFF. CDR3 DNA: TGTGCCAGCAGCGATCGCTCAGGGGGTGGGGCCGGGGAGCTGTTTTTT.

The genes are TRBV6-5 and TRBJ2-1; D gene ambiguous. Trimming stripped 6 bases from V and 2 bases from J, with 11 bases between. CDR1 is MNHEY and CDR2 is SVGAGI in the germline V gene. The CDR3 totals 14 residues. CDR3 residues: CASSAWPTYNEQFF. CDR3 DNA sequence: TGTGCCAGCAGCGCCTGGCCGACCTACAATGAGCAGTTCTTC.

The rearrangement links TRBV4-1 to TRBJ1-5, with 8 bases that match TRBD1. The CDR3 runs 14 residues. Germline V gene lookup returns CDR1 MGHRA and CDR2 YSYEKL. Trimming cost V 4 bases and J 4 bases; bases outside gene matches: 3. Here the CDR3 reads CASSRTGTNQPQHF. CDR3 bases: TGCGCCAGCAGCCGGACAGGGACGAATCAGCCCCAGCATTTT.

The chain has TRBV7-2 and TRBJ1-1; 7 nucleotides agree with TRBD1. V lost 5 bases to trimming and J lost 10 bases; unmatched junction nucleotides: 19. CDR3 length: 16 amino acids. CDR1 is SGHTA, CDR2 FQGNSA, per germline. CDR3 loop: CASSPATTTGVRAAFF. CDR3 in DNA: TGTGCCAGCAGCCCCGCAACCACTACAGGGGTACGAGCAGCTTTCTTT.

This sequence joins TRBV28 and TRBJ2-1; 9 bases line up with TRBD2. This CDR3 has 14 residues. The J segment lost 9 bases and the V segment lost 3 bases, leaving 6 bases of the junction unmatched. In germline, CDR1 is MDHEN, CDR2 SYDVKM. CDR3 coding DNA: TGTGCCAGCAGTTTCGGAGCGGGAGGAGGTGAGCAGTTCTTC. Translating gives CASSFGAGGGEQFF.

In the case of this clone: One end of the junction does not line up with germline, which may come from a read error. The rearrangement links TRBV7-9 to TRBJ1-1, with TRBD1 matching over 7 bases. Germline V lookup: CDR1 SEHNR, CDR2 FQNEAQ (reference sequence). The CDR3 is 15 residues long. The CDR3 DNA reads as TGTTCCAGCAGCACAGGGGCCACACAGGGAACTGAAGCTTTCTTT. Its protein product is CSSSTGATQGTEAFF.

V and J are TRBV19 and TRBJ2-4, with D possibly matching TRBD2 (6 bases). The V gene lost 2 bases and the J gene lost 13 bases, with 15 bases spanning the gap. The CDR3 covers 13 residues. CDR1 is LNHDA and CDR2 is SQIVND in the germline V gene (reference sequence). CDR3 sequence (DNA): TGTGCCAGTAGTATAAATTCCGCGGAGGGCCAGTACTTC. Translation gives CASSINSAEGQYF.

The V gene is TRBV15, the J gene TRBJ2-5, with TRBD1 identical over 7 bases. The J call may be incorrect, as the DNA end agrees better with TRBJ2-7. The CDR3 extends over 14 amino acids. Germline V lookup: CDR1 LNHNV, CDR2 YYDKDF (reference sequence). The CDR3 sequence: CATAKRDSRNEQYF. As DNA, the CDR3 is TGTGCCACGGCTAAACGGGACAGTAGGAACGAGCAGTACTTC.

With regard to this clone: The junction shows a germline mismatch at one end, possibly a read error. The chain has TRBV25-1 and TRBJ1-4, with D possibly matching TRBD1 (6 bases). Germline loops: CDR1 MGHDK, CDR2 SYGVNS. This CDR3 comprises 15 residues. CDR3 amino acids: CASSDAGAEGEKLSF. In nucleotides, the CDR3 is TGTGCCAGCAGTGACGCAGGGGCCGAGGGTGAAAAACTGTCTTTT.

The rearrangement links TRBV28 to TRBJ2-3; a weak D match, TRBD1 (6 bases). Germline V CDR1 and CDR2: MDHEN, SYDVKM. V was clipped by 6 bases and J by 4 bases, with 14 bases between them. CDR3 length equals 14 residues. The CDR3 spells CASRNGRGSDTQYF. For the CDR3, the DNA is TGTGCCAGCAGGAACGGCAGGGGTTCAGATACGCAGTATTTT.

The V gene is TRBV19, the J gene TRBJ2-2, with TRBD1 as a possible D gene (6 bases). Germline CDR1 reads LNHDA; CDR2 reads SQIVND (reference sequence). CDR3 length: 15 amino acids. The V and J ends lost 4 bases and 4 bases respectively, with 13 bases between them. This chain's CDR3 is CASSSAGAVTGELFF. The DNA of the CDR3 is TGTGCCAGTAGTAGCGCAGGGGCCGTCACCGGGGAGCTGTTTTTT.

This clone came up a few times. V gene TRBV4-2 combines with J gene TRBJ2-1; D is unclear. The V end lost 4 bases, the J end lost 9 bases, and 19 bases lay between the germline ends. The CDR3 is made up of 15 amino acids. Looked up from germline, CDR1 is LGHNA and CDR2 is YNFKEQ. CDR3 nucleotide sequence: TGTGCCAGCAGCCCCCGGTCAAGTGGGCCCCGTGAGCAGTTCTTC. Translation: CASSPRSSGPREQFF.

CDR3: CASATDRGAAEQFF. Here the CDR3 DNA reads TGTGCCAGCGCAACCGACAGGGGAGCGGCTGAGCAGTTCTTC. The rearrangement joins TRBV7-2 to TRBJ2-1, with TRBD1 identical over 8 bases. Losses at the gene ends were 8 bases for V and 9 bases for J; bases not matched to a gene: 12. This CDR3 has 14 amino acids. Germline CDR1 is SGHTA and CDR2 is FQGNSA. Using reference TRBV7-2 and TRBJ2-1 for the parts outside the CDR3, the full variable domain is GAGVSQSPSNKVTEKGKDVELRCDPISGHTALYWYRQSLGQGLEFLIYFQGNSAPDKSGLPSDRFSAERTGGSVSTLTIQRTQQEDSAVYLCASATDRGAAEQFFGPGTRLTVL.

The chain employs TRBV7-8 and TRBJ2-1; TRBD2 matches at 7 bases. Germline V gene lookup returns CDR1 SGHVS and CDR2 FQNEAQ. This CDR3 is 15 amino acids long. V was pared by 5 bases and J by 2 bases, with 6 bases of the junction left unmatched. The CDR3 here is CASSPTSDPYNEQFF. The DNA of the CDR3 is TGTGCCAGCAGCCCAACTAGCGACCCCTACAATGAGCAGTTCTTC. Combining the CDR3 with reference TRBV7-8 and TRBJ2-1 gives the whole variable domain GAGVSQSPRYKVAKRGQDVALRCDPISGHVSLFWYQQALGQGPEFLTYFQNEAQLDKSGLPSDRFFAERPEGSVSTLKIQRTQQEDSAVYLCASSPTSDPYNEQFFGPGTRLTVL.

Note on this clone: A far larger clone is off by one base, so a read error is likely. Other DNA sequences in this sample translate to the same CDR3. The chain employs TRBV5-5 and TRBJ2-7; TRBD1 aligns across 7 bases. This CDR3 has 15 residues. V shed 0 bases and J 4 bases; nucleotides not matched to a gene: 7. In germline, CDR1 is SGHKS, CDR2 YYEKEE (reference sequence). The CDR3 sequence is CASSLDEGADYEQYF. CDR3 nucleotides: TGTGCCAGCAGCTTGGATGAGGGGGCGGATTACGAGCAGTACTTC.

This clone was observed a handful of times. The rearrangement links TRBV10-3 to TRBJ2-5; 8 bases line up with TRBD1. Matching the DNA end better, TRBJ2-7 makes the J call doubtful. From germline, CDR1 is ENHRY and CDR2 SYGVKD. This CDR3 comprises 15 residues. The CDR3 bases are TGTGCCATCAGTGAGGACAGGGGCCCTTCCTACGAGCAGTACTTC. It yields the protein CAISEDRGPSYEQYF.

DNA for the CDR3: TGTGCCTGGAGTTTCAGGGAAAAAGGCGAGCAGTACTTC. Its protein product is CAWSFREKGEQYF. V gene TRBV30 combines with J gene TRBJ2-7, with D perhaps matching TRBD1 (5 bases). V lost 2 bases to trimming and J lost 6 bases, with 14 bases between them. The CDR3 is made up of 13 amino acids. Germline CDR1 GTSNPN, CDR2 SVGIG (reference sequence).